This T cell receptor (beta chain) is from a study of T cells in Graves' hyperthyroidism and ophthalmopathy. Study-level background: Before treatment of any kind, peripheral blood was taken at initial diagnosis. Study findings and constraints: The majority of expanded thyroid clonotypes above 0.001 also appeared in blood.

To note about this clonotype: The antigen is unknown. Germline and junction disagree at one end, which may indicate a read error.

TCR beta CDR3 region amplification was performed from RNA transcripts. Primed by the HTBI set, a first-round RT-PCR was run on the TCR CDR3. From the multiplex PCR reads, TCRdb called clonotypes with MiXCR, one entry per CDR3 protein. This sample has approximately 710,000 distinct CDR3 sequences; 17% occur once, and the top ten carry roughly 16%. The sequencing sample was made of blood. The clonotype originates from a man aged 50 or older with Graves' hyperthyroidism.

The CDR3 here is CASSPFLF. CDR3 DNA sequence: TGTGCCAGCAGCCCCTTTCTCTTC. The chain uses TRBV7-8 and TRBJ2-1; D unclear. The CDR3 has 8 residues. CDR1 is SGHVS and CDR2 is FQNEAQ in the germline V gene.